This T cell receptor beta chain was retrieved from a study of post-analysis software for immune sequencing data. Study-level background: Relapsing-remitting, secondary progressive and progressive-relapsing forms made up the multiple sclerosis disease courses. Points from the study as a whole: Patients used roughly five TRBV segments, including TRBV5-6, TRBV5-1 and TRBV20-1, more often than controls. Under F measure analysis, samples from one preparation batch co-clustered strongly.

Prepared libraries of TCR beta cDNA carried unique molecular identifiers. From the PCR reads, TCRdb called clonotypes with MiXCR, one entry per CDR3 protein. Of hundreds of thousands of distinct CDR3 sequences detected, roughly 27% appear once; the ten largest clones hold approximately 0.6%. This clonotype was detected only a few times. The antigen is not known. This CDR3 is built from 13 residues. Trimming pared 3 bases from V and 6 bases from J, leaving 9 bases between. Sequences were obtained from blood. The sequence derives from a girl aged 5 to 17 with multiple sclerosis. The rearrangement uses TRBV12-3 or TRBV12-4 and TRBJ2-1; D is possibly TRBD1 (5 bases). The CDR3 DNA reads as TGTGCCAGCAGTTTTGGGCAGGGCAATGAGCAGTTCTTC. Its protein is CASSFGQGNEQFF.